This TCR beta chain was found in a study of blood T cells in healthy people across ages (dated by TCRdb to the mid-2010s). Study-wide context: Template switching captured roughly one uniquely barcoded TCR beta cDNA molecule per two T cells in model experiments. The donors were split into four age groups: young (average 16 years), middle-aged (39), aged (about 56) and long-lived (82). Donors of different ages were randomly distributed across sequencing lanes to avoid experimental bias. The study measured age-related changes in TCR beta repertoire diversity using deep sequencing normalized with unique cDNA molecular identifiers. The study analyzed two additional independent replicas of 1 million unique cDNA reads from the same blood draw for two donors, one aged 18 to 29 and one aged 80 or older.

A note on this clonotype: What this receptor recognizes is not known. Per-nucleotide qualities are absent, and no much larger clonotype sits a single base away.

Donors were 40 or so systemically healthy Caucasian individuals from Russia aged roughly 6 to 100 years. Each donor gave roughly 11 milliliters of peripheral blood, drawn into EDTA-treated Vacutainer tubes. PBMCs were isolated by Ficoll-Paque density-gradient centrifugation, with at least 7 million obtained per sample. Trizol reagent was used to extract total RNA from PBMCs, with at least 6 micrograms per sample. Naive CD45RAhigh/CD27high T cell percentages were measured by flow cytometry on a PBMC aliquot from every donor. On the study overall, not on this receptor specifically: As age increased, observed TCR beta diversity per million T cells dropped in a roughly linear way, and a significant reduction was already evident by age about 40. Total diversity estimates from one million sequenced T cells were considered lower bounds and underestimates. There was a strong correlation between observed TCR beta diversity and the percentage of naive T cells measured by flow cytometry. The CMV infection status of donors was not known, potentially confounding age-related changes in expanded clonotypes. Compared with the aged group, the long-lived group had more naive CD4+ T cells, fewer expanded clones and increased TCR diversity, a pattern suggesting age selection. Conclusive comparison of naive and antigen-experienced compartments was prevented by the profiling of bulk unsorted PBMCs.

Library generation was performed with 5' RACE. Sequenced using an Illumina HiSeq 2500. A second PCR of about 7 to 12 cycles was run with a J-beta primer mix and a sample-barcoded 5' primer. A template-switch 5' adaptor carrying 12 random nucleotides introduced a unique molecular identifier onto each TCR beta cDNA molecule. At least 2.5 million CDR3-containing paired-end reads were obtained from each sample. First-strand cDNA synthesis was performed from all RNA using the Mint cDNA synthesis kit, with priming by a TRBC-specific oligonucleotide. Following uracil-DNA glycosylase treatment, a first 18-cycle PCR with universal primers M1SS and BC2_uni_R was performed on all cDNA. The authors' analysis ran thus. Each sample was normalized by randomly selecting 1 million high-quality reads, each carrying a distinct molecular identifier. Reads with shared molecular identifiers were discarded instead of being binned into consensus sequences. MiTCR, run with a Q25 quality threshold and the strictest error-elimination algorithm, handled CDR3 identification, clonotype clustering and error correction. A nonparametric unseen species model with Euler transformation was used to estimate lower-bound total TCR beta diversity. Using fastp at Q25 and MiXCR, TCRdb reprocessed the public reads and kept productive beta chains. Each CDR3 protein gets just one entry, which takes the most common genes and DNA from the rows behind it. The V and J calls were determined by TCRdb, not by the authors. The sample table records over a million distinct CDR3 sequences; 42% of these occur just once. The biggest ten clones account for 7% to 9% of the sample.

V ends up 2 bases short and J 5 bases short, with an unmatched junction base count of 2. The CDR3 starts with the cysteine, ends with the phenylalanine, and has 15 residues. Just the 45-base CDR3 DNA is kept, in frame starting at base 1. According to the germline V gene, CDR1 reads LGHNA and CDR2 reads YNFKEQ. This TCR came from a young woman in good health. The specimen sequenced was blood. The rearranged segments are TRBV4-2 and TRBJ2-1; 11 of the junction bases match TRBD2. The DNA sequence follows: TGTGCCAGCAGCCAACAGGGACTAGCGGACAATGAGCAGTTCTTC. Its protein is CASSQQGLADNEQFF.